The clone carrying this TCR beta chain was recorded only once. Sequencing used immunoSEQ multiplex PCR; TCRdb keeps in-frame clones, though not all of them. The sample shows roughly 2.1 million clones, about 92% of them seen only once. The data were taken from a study of shared clonotypes between healthy human individuals. Terminally differentiated effector memory CD45RA+ cells were left out of the naive CD8 fraction, which was CD45RO-negative and positively selected for CCR7. There are 14 residues in the CDR3. Trimming removed 2 bases at V and 2 bases at J, with 7 bases between. Germline V gene lookup returns CDR1 MNHEY and CDR2 SMNVEV (reference sequence).

J is TRBJ2-1 and V is TRBV27; the D gene is possibly TRBD1 (5 bases). Source material: naive CD8+ T cells from PBMCs. The clonotype comes from a man younger than 35 in good health. Some clones in this sample may be carry-over from other donors' samples. The CDR3 protein is CASSLGATYNEQFF. CDR3 nucleotides: TGTGCCAGCAGTTTAGGGGCAACCTACAATGAGCAGTTCTTC.